Below are 13 T cell receptor beta chains sequenced from a single sample in a study of shared clonotypes between healthy human individuals. Profiled with immunoSEQ multiplex PCR; TCRdb holds only in-frame clones, not every one. In the table there are 2 million to 2.5 million clones, 90% to 95% of which are singletons. Material: naive CD4+ T cells sorted from blood. Subset here: CD45RA+ positively selected. Receptor source: a man between 18 and 29 years old in good health.

The chain has TRBV25-1 and TRBJ2-5; 8 nucleotides align to TRBD2. The germline V gene has CDR1 MGHDK and CDR2 SYGVNS. V was clipped by 0 bases and J by 2 bases; unmatched bases: 5. The CDR3 covers 16 residues. CDR3: CASSEYLAGPQETQYF. The DNA of the CDR3 is TGTGCCAGCAGTGAATATTTAGCGGGGCCACAAGAGACCCAGTACTTC.

The chain is built from TRBV11-2 and TRBJ2-5, with TRBD2 identical over 9 bases. CDR3 size: 16 residues. Per germline, CDR1 SGHAT and CDR2 FQNNGV. The V segment lost 2 bases and the J segment 5 bases; nucleotides outside the gene matches: 9. The CDR3 sequence: CASSLTVTSGLETQYF. For the CDR3, the DNA is TGTGCCAGCAGCTTAACTGTCACTAGCGGGTTGGAGACCCAGTACTTC. The whole variable domain, filled in from reference TRBV11-2 and TRBJ2-5, reads EAGVAQSPRYKIIEKRQSVAFWCNPISGHATLYWYQQILGQGPKLLIQFQNNGVVDDSQLPKDRFSAERLKGVDSTLKIQPAKLEDSAVYLCASSLTVTSGLETQYFGPGTRLLVL.

The V gene is TRBV29-1, the J gene TRBJ2-3; TRBD2 agrees at 8 bases. The CDR3 sequence is 13 residues long. CDR1 is SQVTM and CDR2 is ANQGSEA in the germline V gene. The trim removed 5 bases at V and 3 bases at J, leaving 4 bases unmatched. The CDR3 DNA reads TGCAGCGTTCGGGGCGGGGGGACAGATACGCAGTATTTT. Translated: CSVRGGGTDTQYF.

The sample holds one count of this clone. The same CDR3 can be traced to other DNA sequences in this sample. The chain combines TRBV5-1 with TRBJ2-3; no clear D gene. There are 12 residues in the CDR3. V lost 4 bases to trimming and J lost 6 bases, with 9 bases between them. The germline gives CDR1 SGHRS, CDR2 YFSETQ. CDR3 sequence reads: CASSPRADTQYF. The DNA for the CDR3 is TGCGCCAGCAGCCCTCGGGCCGATACGCAGTATTTT.

The rearrangement uses TRBV5-1 and TRBJ2-1, with 7 positions matching TRBD1. Germline values: CDR1 SGHRS, CDR2 YFSETQ. The junction had 14 bases not matched to a gene; V was cut back by 0 bases and J by 5 bases. The CDR3 sequence is 18 residues long. The CDR3 sequence: CASSLGPPPGGINNEQFF. The CDR3 DNA reads as TGCGCCAGCAGCTTGGGGCCCCCCCCAGGGGGAATCAACAATGAGCAGTTCTTC.

The chain recombines TRBV7-9 with TRBJ1-1; D remains ambiguous. V dropped 5 bases and J dropped 0 bases, with 10 bases sitting between them. The CDR3 has 14 residues. Germline V gene sequence: CDR1 SEHNR, CDR2 FQNEAQ (reference sequence). DNA for the CDR3: TGTGCCAGCAGCGTGCAGTCCATGAACACTGAAGCTTTCTTT. Encoded protein: CASSVQSMNTEAFF.

The J gene is TRBJ1-1, the V gene TRBV12-5, with D possibly being TRBD1 (5 bases). CDR3 size: 15 residues. V lost 0 bases to trimming and J lost 4 bases, with 12 bases between them. Germline CDR1 and CDR2: LGHNT and FRNRAP. CDR3 coding DNA: TGTGCTAGTGGTTTGGTAAGGGGTTTGGGCACTGAAGCTTTCTTT. It translates to CASGLVRGLGTEAFF.

This chain connects TRBV10-3 to TRBJ2-7; D possibly uses TRBD1 or TRBD2 (5 bases each). V dropped 7 bases and J dropped 5 bases, with 15 bases sitting between them. The CDR3 has 13 residues. Germline V gives CDR1 ENHRY, CDR2 SYGVKD. In nucleotides, the CDR3 is TGTGCCATCACTCCCGGGACCACCGACGAGCAGTACTTC. Translation gives CAITPGTTDEQYF.

The chain couples TRBV4-3 to TRBJ1-2; 7 positions agree with TRBD1. The CDR3 spans 15 residues. The V and J ends lost 3 bases and 4 bases, in that order; junction bases with no gene match: 8. CDR1 LGHNA and CDR2 YSLEER come from the germline V gene. The CDR3 reads CASSQEAQGSYGYTF. Written as DNA, the CDR3 is TGCGCCAGCAGCCAGGAGGCACAGGGGAGCTATGGCTACACCTTC.

The gene calls are TRBV30 and TRBJ1-2; D is ambiguous. V lost 4 bases and J lost 4, with 19 bases in between. This CDR3 is 15 amino acids long. CDR1 GTSNPN and CDR2 SVGIG come from the germline V gene (reference sequence). The CDR3 loop is CAWKILWGDAYGYTF. CDR3 DNA sequence: TGTGCCTGGAAAATATTATGGGGTGATGCCTATGGCTACACCTTC. Full variable domain (missing parts from reference TRBV30 and TRBJ1-2): SQTIHQWPATLVQPVGSPLSLECTVEGTSNPNLYWYRQAAGRGLQLLFYSVGIGQISSEVPQNLSASRPQDRQFILSSKKLLLSDSGFYLCAWKILWGDAYGYTFGSGTRLTVV.

The chain links TRBV5-4 to TRBJ2-2, with 7 bases matching TRBD2. V lost 2 bases, J lost 5 bases, and 9 bases stayed unmatched. The CDR3 consists of 16 residues. Germline CDR1 reads SGHNT; CDR2 reads YYREEE (reference sequence). CDR3: CASSLRAGERTGELFF. CDR3 in DNA: TGTGCCAGCAGCTTAAGGGCGGGGGAGCGAACCGGGGAGCTGTTTTTT.

The V gene is TRBV30, the J gene TRBJ1-6; D is undetermined. The CDR3 runs to 15 residues. Looked up from germline, CDR1 is GTSNPN and CDR2 is SVGIG (reference sequence). The ends were cut back, 2 bases at V and 7 bases at J, with 15 bases in the middle. CDR3 in DNA: TGTGCCTGGAGTAAAAAGACATTGCCCAATTCACCCCTCCACTTT. As protein: CAWSKKTLPNSPLHF.

This chain connects TRBV30 to TRBJ2-5, with no clear D. The CDR3 consists of 13 residues. V was shortened by 0 bases and J by 5 bases, with 10 bases between the two germline ends. Germline CDR1 GTSNPN, CDR2 SVGIG (reference sequence). The chain's CDR3 is CAWSVNSLETQYF. The CDR3 DNA sequence: TGTGCCTGGAGTGTCAATAGCTTGGAGACCCAGTACTTC.